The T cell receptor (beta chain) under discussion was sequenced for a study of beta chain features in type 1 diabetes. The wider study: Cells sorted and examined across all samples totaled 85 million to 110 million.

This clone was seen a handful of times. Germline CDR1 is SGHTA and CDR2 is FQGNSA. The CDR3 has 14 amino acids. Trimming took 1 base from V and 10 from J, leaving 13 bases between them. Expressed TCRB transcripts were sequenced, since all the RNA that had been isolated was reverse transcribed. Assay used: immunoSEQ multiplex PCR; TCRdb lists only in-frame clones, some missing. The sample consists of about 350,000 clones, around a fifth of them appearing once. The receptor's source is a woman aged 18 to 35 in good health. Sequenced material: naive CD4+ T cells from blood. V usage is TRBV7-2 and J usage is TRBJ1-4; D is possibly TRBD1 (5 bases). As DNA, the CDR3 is TGTGCCAGCAGCTTAGATATAGGGGTGGGAAAACTGTTTTTT. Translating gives CASSLDIGVGKLFF.